Listed here are 22 T cell receptor beta chains from one sample, sequenced in a study of blood T cell repertoires in COVID-19. Assay: immunoSEQ multiplex PCR; the TCRdb copy retains only in-frame clones and omits some. The sample records approximately 350,000 clones, about 90% being singletons. Material: peripheral blood. These receptors were taken from a woman between 45 and 65 years old with COVID-19, enrolled during active disease.

The gene calls are TRBV10-2 and TRBJ1-2; D may be TRBD1 (6 bases). Trimming removed 0 bases from V and 7 bases from J, with 18 bases in between. Germline CDR1 reads WSHSY; CDR2 reads SAAADI. CDR3 length equals 16 residues. In nucleotides, the CDR3 is TGCGCCAGCAGTGAGTCCGTAGGGGGGGCGTTACGTGGCTACACCTTC. It specifies CASSESVGGALRGYTF.

The V and J genes are TRBV4-1 and TRBJ2-7; 8 nucleotides match TRBD1. CDR3 size: 15 residues. CDR1 is MGHRA, CDR2 YSYEKL, per germline. V lost 5 bases to trimming and J lost 1 base; unmatched junction nucleotides: 7. CDR3: CASSSRTGTSYEQYF. CDR3 in DNA: TGCGCCAGCAGCAGCAGGACAGGGACGTCCTACGAGCAGTACTTC.

Only one count was recorded for this clone. The V gene is TRBV7-2, the J gene TRBJ2-1, with D maybe TRBD1 (6 bases). The CDR3 is 15 amino acids. Trimming shortened V by 2 bases and J by 9 bases, and 17 bases separated the two germline ends. From germline, CDR1 is SGHTA and CDR2 FQGNSA. DNA of the CDR3: TGTGCCAGCAGCTTACCCGGGACAAGACTTAGTGAGCAGTTCTTC. It codes for CASSLPGTRLSEQFF.

The chain combines TRBV28 with TRBJ2-1, with 11 bases fitting TRBD1. Trimming at V came to 3 bases and at J to 6 bases, leaving 4 bases not matched to a gene. Germline V gene data show CDR1 as MDHEN and CDR2 as SYDVKM. This CDR3 is 15 amino acids long. The CDR3 loop is CASSFRDRGFNEQFF. The CDR3 DNA follows: TGTGCCAGCAGTTTCAGGGACAGGGGGTTCAATGAGCAGTTCTTC.

The table lists this clone with a few counts. The rearrangement joins TRBV7-2 to TRBJ2-7, with D possibly being TRBD2 (5 bases). Looked up from germline, CDR1 is SGHTA and CDR2 is FQGNSA. With 5 bases removed from V and 5 bases from J, the gap between germline ends came to 13 bases. The CDR3 sequence is 13 residues long. The CDR3 sequence is CASSLLGVHEQYF. CDR3 nucleotides: TGTGCCAGCAGCCTGCTCGGGGTTCACGAGCAGTACTTC.

The count of this clone is one. The V and J genes are TRBV5-4 and TRBJ2-5; TRBD2 matches at 15 bases. There are 15 residues in the CDR3. The germline CDR1 and CDR2 sequences are SGHNT and YYREEE (reference sequence). V lost 4 bases to trimming and J lost 4 bases; unmatched junction nucleotides: 2. Written as DNA, the CDR3 is TGTGCCAGCAGCCCGGGACTAGCGGGAGGAGAGACCCAGTACTTC. This translates into CASSPGLAGGETQYF.

The chain uses TRBV11-3 and TRBJ2-3; 11 bases agree with TRBD1. This CDR3 is 15 amino acids long. The V gene end was trimmed by 4 bases and the J gene end by 4 bases; junction bases not matched to a gene: 4. The germline CDR1 and CDR2 sequences are SGHNT and YENEEA. For the CDR3, the DNA is TGTGCCAGCAGCTCGAGGACAGGGGGCCCAGATACGCAGTATTTT. Encoded protein: CASSSRTGGPDTQYF.

V is TRBV4-3 and J is TRBJ2-7; perhaps TRBD1 as D (5 bases). This CDR3 is 17 amino acids long. Per germline, CDR1 LGHNA and CDR2 YSLEER. V was pared by 0 bases and J by 3 bases, with 18 bases between. The CDR3 region is CASSQDRGFNVGYEQYF. CDR3 nucleotides: TGCGCCAGCAGCCAAGATAGGGGATTCAATGTTGGCTACGAGCAGTACTTC.

This clone was seen more than once but under ten times. V gene TRBV3-1 (or the pseudogene TRBV3-2) combines with J gene TRBJ2-7; 7 bases are a match to TRBD1. After removal of 3 bases from V and 6 bases from J, the junction contained 5 bases not matched to a gene. This CDR3 is built from 13 residues. Germline values: CDR1 LGHDT, CDR2 YNNKEL (reference sequence). The CDR3 DNA reads as TGTGCCAGCAGCCACGACAGGGTTGGCGAGCAGTACTTC. It translates to CASSHDRVGEQYF.

V gene TRBV13 combines with J gene TRBJ2-1, with TRBD1 as a possible D gene (7 bases). This CDR3 region has 17 residues. Trimming pared 2 bases from V and 3 bases from J, leaving 17 bases between. Germline CDR1 and CDR2: PRHDT and FYEKMQ (reference sequence). The CDR3 is CASSLQRGTAIYNEQFF. The CDR3 coding sequence is TGTGCCAGCAGCTTACAGCGCGGGACAGCGATCTACAATGAGCAGTTCTTC. Full variable domain (rest looked up from reference TRBV13 and TRBJ2-1): AAGVIQSPRHLIKEKRETATLKCYPIPRHDTVYWYQQGPGQDPQFLISFYEKMQSDKGSIPDRFSAQQFSDYHSELNMSSLELGDSALYFCASSLQRGTAIYNEQFFGPGTRLTVL.

The chain recombines TRBV11-2 with TRBJ2-7; D gene ambiguous. Germline V gene lookup returns CDR1 SGHAT and CDR2 FQNNGV. Deletions cut 4 bases from V and 3 bases from J, with 16 bases between. CDR3 length: 15 residues. CDR3 sequence (DNA): TGTGCCAGCAGCTACGGCCCCCCACTACTCTACGAGCAGTACTTC. Protein product: CASSYGPPLLYEQYF. Drawing the rest from reference TRBV11-2 and TRBJ2-7, the complete variable domain is EAGVAQSPRYKIIEKRQSVAFWCNPISGHATLYWYQQILGQGPKLLIQFQNNGVVDDSQLPKDRFSAERLKGVDSTLKIQPAKLEDSAVYLCASSYGPPLLYEQYFGPGTRLTVT.

The chain links TRBV11-2 to TRBJ2-3, with D tentatively TRBD1 (6 bases). The germline gives CDR1 SGHAT, CDR2 FQNNGV. Trimming cost V 1 base and J 5 bases, with 16 bases left between them. CDR3 length: 16 residues. The DNA of the CDR3 is TGTGCCAGCAGCTTAGGGACTCCCGGCAGGGGAGATACGCAGTATTTT. It codes for CASSLGTPGRGDTQYF.

The V and J genes are TRBV4-2 and TRBJ2-7; 9 bases line up with TRBD2. The germline V gene has CDR1 LGHNA and CDR2 YNFKEQ. V trimming: 1 base; J trimming: 1 base; junction bases outside the gene matches: 2. This CDR3 has 15 amino acids. This CDR3 is CASSQGREGSYEQYF. The CDR3 nucleotides read TGTGCCAGCAGCCAAGGGCGGGAGGGTTCCTACGAGCAGTACTTC.

The sample holds a few counts of this clone. The CDR3 DNA follows: TGTGCCAGCAGCCCCCGAGGAGTTTCCTCTGAAGCTTTCTTT. Its translation is CASSPRGVSSEAFF. The chain couples TRBV7-9 to TRBJ1-1; D remains unclear. Germline lookup yields CDR1 SEHNR and CDR2 FQNEAQ (reference sequence). The CDR3 is 14 amino acids. Deletions cut 5 bases from V and 6 bases from J, with 16 bases between.

The rearrangement uses TRBV4-2 and TRBJ2-7, with 7 bases lining up with TRBD2. Germline V lookup: CDR1 LGHNA, CDR2 YNFKEQ. V dropped 0 bases and J dropped 4; count of bases not matched to a gene: 12. The CDR3 runs to 17 residues. DNA of the CDR3: TGTGCCAGCAGCCAAGAGGCGGGGACTATGGTCTCGTACGAGCAGTACTTC. It encodes CASSQEAGTMVSYEQYF.

The rearrangement joins TRBV5-1 to TRBJ2-5; TRBD2 matches 7 bases. The CDR3 has 14 residues. The junction had 8 bases not matched to a gene; V was cut back by 4 bases and J by 5 bases. Germline CDR1 SGHRS, CDR2 YFSETQ. The CDR3 coding sequence is TGCGCCAGCAGCCAAACTAGCGTGGAGGAGACCCAGTACTTC. Its protein product is CASSQTSVEETQYF.

This chain connects TRBV5-1 to TRBJ2-3; 9 nucleotides agree with TRBD2. Germline CDR1 is SGHRS and CDR2 is YFSETQ. The trim removed 5 bases at V and 3 bases at J, leaving 10 bases unmatched. The CDR3 has 16 amino acids. Here the CDR3 DNA reads TGCGCCAGCAGTTTCGTGGCGGGAGGGAAAACAGATACGCAGTATTTT. This codes for CASSFVAGGKTDTQYF.

This chain joins TRBV11-3 and TRBJ2-1; TRBD2 might be the D (6 bases). The CDR3 has 20 amino acids. V was trimmed by 0 bases and J by 0 bases, leaving 21 bases between them. Germline CDR1 SGHNT, CDR2 YENEEA. CDR3 residues: CASSLEAGRLGIRSYNEQFF. CDR3 coding DNA: TGTGCCAGCAGCTTAGAGGCCGGGAGACTGGGGATTCGCTCCTACAATGAGCAGTTCTTC.

The V gene is TRBV5-4, the J gene TRBJ1-2, with D uncertain. The germline V and J ends were trimmed by 4 bases and 0 bases, with 10 bases remaining between them. This CDR3 has 14 residues. CDR1 is SGHNT and CDR2 is YYREEE in the germline V gene (reference sequence). DNA of the CDR3: TGTGCCAGCAGCCTCACAGAAACTAACTATGGCTACACCTTC. Amino acid sequence: CASSLTETNYGYTF. The full variable domain, rest sourced from reference TRBV5-4 and TRBJ1-2, is ETGVTQSPTHLIKTRGQQVTLRCSSQSGHNTVSWYQQALGQGPQFIFQYYREEENGRGNFPPRFSGLQFPNYSSELNVNALELDDSALYLCASSLTETNYGYTFGSGTRLTVV.

This clone was seen only once. The rearrangement links TRBV24-1 to TRBJ2-7; 7 nucleotides line up with TRBD1. V shed 4 bases, J shed 0 bases, and the junction held 5 bases outside the gene matches. The CDR3 extends over 15 amino acids. Germline CDR1 is KGHDR and CDR2 is SFDVKD. The CDR3 DNA reads as TGTGCCACCAGTGAGCTAACAGGGGCCTCCTACGAGCAGTACTTC. Translating gives CATSELTGASYEQYF.

This chain connects TRBV4-1 to TRBJ2-5; possible D gene TRBD1, 6 bases. This CDR3 is built from 16 residues. Trimming pared 1 base from V and 0 bases from J, leaving 12 bases between. Germline V gene sequence: CDR1 MGHRA, CDR2 YSYEKL. The CDR3 protein is CASSQGFRGDQETQYF. CDR3 nucleotides: TGCGCCAGCAGCCAAGGGTTCAGGGGAGACCAAGAGACCCAGTACTTC.

The J gene is TRBJ2-5, the V gene TRBV5-1; 7 nucleotides match TRBD2. The V segment lost 4 bases and the J segment 5 bases; nucleotides outside the gene matches: 5. The germline CDR1 and CDR2 sequences are SGHRS and YFSETQ. The CDR3 is 13 amino acids. The CDR3, as DNA: TGCGCCAGCAGCCCCGGGGGAGGGGAGACCCAGTACTTC. Amino acid sequence: CASSPGGGETQYF.